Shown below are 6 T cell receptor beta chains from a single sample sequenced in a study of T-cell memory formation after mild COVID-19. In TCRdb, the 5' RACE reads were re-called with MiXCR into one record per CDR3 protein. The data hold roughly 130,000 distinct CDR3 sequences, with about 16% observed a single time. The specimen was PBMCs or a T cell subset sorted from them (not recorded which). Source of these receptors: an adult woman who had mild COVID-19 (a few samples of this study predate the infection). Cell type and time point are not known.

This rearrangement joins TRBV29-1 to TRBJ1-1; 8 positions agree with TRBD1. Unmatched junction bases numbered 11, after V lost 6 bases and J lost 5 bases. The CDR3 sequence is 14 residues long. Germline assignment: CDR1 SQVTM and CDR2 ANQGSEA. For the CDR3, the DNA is TGCAGCGTCGACCCCGGGACAGGATTTACTGAAGCTTTCTTT. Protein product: CSVDPGTGFTEAFF.

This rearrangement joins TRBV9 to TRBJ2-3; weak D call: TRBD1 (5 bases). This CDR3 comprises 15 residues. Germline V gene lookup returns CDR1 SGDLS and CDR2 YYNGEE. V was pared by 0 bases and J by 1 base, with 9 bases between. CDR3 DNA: TGTGCCAGCAGCGTAGTGCCCAGGGGCACAGATACGCAGTATTTT. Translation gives CASSVVPRGTDTQYF.

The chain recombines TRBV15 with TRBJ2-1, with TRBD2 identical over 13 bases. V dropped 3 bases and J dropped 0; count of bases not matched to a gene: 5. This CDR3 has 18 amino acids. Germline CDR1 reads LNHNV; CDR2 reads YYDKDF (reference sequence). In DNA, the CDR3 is TGTGCCACCAGCAGCAGTTGGACTAGCGGGAGCTCCTACAATGAGCAGTTCTTC. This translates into CATSSSWTSGSSYNEQFF.

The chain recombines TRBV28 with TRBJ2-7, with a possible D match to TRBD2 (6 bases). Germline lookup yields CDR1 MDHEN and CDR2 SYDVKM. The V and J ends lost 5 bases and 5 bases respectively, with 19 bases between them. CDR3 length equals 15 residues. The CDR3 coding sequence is TGTGCCAGCAGTCGCGCCGGGACTGGGTACCACGAGCAGTACTTC. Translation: CASSRAGTGYHEQYF.

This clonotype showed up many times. In DNA form, the CDR3 reads TGCGCCAGCAGCTTGGTCGGGACGGTGGAGACCCAGTACTTC. Its protein is CASSLVGTVETQYF. The chain combines TRBV5-1 with TRBJ2-5, with D perhaps matching TRBD1 or TRBD2 (5 bases each). With 0 bases removed from V and 5 bases from J, the gap between germline ends came to 11 bases. Germline lookup yields CDR1 SGHRS and CDR2 YFSETQ. CDR3 length: 14 amino acids.

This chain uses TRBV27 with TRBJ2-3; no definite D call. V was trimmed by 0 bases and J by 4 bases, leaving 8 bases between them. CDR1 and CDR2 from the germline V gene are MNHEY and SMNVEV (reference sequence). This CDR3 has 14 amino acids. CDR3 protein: CASSLSIPPDTQYF. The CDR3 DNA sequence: TGTGCCAGCAGTTTATCGATACCCCCAGATACGCAGTATTTT.